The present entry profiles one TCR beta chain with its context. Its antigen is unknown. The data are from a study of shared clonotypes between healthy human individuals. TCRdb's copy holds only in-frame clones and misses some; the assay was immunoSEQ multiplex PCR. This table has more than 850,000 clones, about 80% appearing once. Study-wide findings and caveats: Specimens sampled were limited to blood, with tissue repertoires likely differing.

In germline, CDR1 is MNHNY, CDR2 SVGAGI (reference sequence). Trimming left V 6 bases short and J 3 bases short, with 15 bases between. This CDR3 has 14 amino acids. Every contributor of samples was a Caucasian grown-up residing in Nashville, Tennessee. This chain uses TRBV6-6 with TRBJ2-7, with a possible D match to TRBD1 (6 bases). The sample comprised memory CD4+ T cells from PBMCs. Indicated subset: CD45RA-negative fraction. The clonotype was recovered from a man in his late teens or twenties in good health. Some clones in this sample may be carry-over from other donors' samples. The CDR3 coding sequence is TGTGCCAGCAGCAATGGGGGCAGATACTACGAGCAGTACTTC. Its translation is CASSNGGRYYEQYF.